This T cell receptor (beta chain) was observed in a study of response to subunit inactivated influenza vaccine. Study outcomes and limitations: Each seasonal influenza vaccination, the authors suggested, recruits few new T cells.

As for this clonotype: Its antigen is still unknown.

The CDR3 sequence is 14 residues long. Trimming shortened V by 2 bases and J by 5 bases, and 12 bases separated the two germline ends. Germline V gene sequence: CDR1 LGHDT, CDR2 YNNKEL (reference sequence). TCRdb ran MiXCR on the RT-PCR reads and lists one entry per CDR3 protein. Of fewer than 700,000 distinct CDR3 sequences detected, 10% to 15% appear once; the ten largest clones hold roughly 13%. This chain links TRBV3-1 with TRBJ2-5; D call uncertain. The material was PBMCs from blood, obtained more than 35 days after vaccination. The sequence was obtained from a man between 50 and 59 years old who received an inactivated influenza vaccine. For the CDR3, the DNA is TGTGCCAGCAGCCAACGTTCGGCGCGTGAGACCCAGTACTTC. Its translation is CASSQRSARETQYF.